Listed below are T cell receptor beta chains from one sample, sequenced in a study of shared clonotypes between healthy human individuals. Generated by immunoSEQ multiplex PCR, the TCRdb table keeps only in-frame clones and is missing some. The data show approximately 2,000,000 clones, with under 95% seen just once and around 0.38% held by the top ten. The sequenced material came from naive CD4+ T cells from PBMCs. The source of these receptors is a man younger than 35 in good health. Some clones in this sample may be carry-over from other donors' samples. The CDR3 runs from the conserved cysteine through the conserved F or W. The D gene is left open where the match is weak. Size is stated for part of the rows, as once, few or many counts, or as a class when the clone is expanded.

CDR3 protein,CDR3 DNA,D gene,clone size,J gene,V gene
CASSYFTGGETQYF,TGTGCCAGCAGTTACTTTACAGGGGGAGAGACCCAGTACTTC,TRBD1,NA,TRBJ2-5,TRBV6-6
CASSFSGIYEQYF,TGTGCCAGCAGTTTTTCAGGGATCTACGAGCAGTACTTC,NA,once,TRBJ2-7,TRBV27
CAWSGGGSYQPQHF,TGTGCCTGGTCTGGAGGGGGTTCTTATCAGCCCCAGCATTTT,NA,NA,TRBJ1-5,TRBV30
CASSVEWGVGGYTF,TGTGCCAGCAGCGTAGAGTGGGGGGTTGGTGGCTACACCTTC,NA,NA,TRBJ1-2,TRBV9
CASSAHHGTVETQYF,TGTGCCAGCAGCGCCCATCACGGGACCGTGGAGACCCAGTACTTC,NA,once,TRBJ2-5,TRBV9
CASSLVARGHVRGEQFF,TGTGCCAGCAGCTTAGTGGCCAGGGGGCATGTACGGGGTGAGCAGTTCTTC,TRBD1,NA,TRBJ2-1,TRBV7-8
CASRTSASYEQYF,TGTGCCAGCAGGACCAGCGCTTCCTACGAGCAGTACTTC,NA,once,TRBJ2-7,TRBV2
CAISEFQDMKRGYTF,TGTGCCATCAGTGAGTTCCAGGACATGAAGCGTGGCTACACCTTC,NA,once,TRBJ1-2,TRBV10-3
CASSLTSAVRNTQYF,TGTGCCAGCAGTTTGACTAGCGCGGTTAGGAATACGCAGTATTTT,TRBD2,NA,TRBJ2-3,TRBV28
CASSQGRTGLSSGANVLTF,TGCGCCAGCAGCCAGGGGAGGACAGGGTTAAGCTCTGGGGCCAACGTCCTGACTTTC,TRBD1,NA,TRBJ2-6,TRBV4-1
CASTAWTGGSYEQYF,TGTGCCAGCACCGCTTGGACAGGGGGGTCCTACGAGCAGTACTTC,TRBD1,NA,TRBJ2-7,TRBV6-5
CASTMDRGWETQYF,TGCGCCAGCACCATGGACAGGGGCTGGGAGACCCAGTACTTC,TRBD1,NA,TRBJ2-5,TRBV5-1
CASSYNGQGVHEQYF,TGTGCCAGCAGTTACAATGGACAGGGGGTCCACGAGCAGTACTTC,TRBD1,NA,TRBJ2-7,TRBV6-6
CASGGKSSYEQYF,TGTGCCAGTGGGGGGAAGAGCTCCTACGAGCAGTACTTC,NA,NA,TRBJ2-7,TRBV6-1
CASSSSRVALQYF,TGTGCCAGCAGTTCCTCCCGGGTAGCTCTTCAGTACTTC,NA,NA,TRBJ2-4,TRBV28
CASSQGNNEKLFF,TGTGCCAGCAGCCAAGGGAATAATGAAAAACTGTTTTTT,NA,NA,TRBJ1-4,TRBV7-2
CASSFSGNNQPQHF,TGTGCCAGCAGCTTTTCGGGAAACAATCAGCCCCAGCATTTT,NA,NA,TRBJ1-5,TRBV7-9
CSGGEEALEAFF,TGCAGCGGGGGCGAGGAGGCCCTTGAAGCTTTCTTT,NA,NA,TRBJ1-1,TRBV29-1
CASSTTGGGYGYTF,TGTGCCAGCAGCACGACAGGGGGCGGCTATGGCTACACCTTC,TRBD1,NA,TRBJ1-2,TRBV28
CASSELGIGQGYNQPQHF,TGTGCCAGCAGTGAATTAGGTATAGGACAGGGGTACAATCAGCCCCAGCATTTT,TRBD1,once,TRBJ1-5,TRBV6-1
CASSSPAGLAYGDTQYF,TGTGCCAGCAGCTCCCCTGCGGGACTAGCGTATGGAGATACGCAGTATTTT,TRBD2,NA,TRBJ2-3,TRBV7-3
CASSPRGTRSYEQYF,TGCGCCAGCAGCCCGCGAGGGACTCGCTCCTACGAGCAGTACTTC,NA,NA,TRBJ2-7,TRBV5-1
CASSVFPAQNTEAFF,TGTGCCAGCAGCGTTTTTCCCGCGCAGAACACTGAAGCTTTCTTT,NA,once,TRBJ1-1,TRBV7-2
CASSPGRRNTIYF,TGCGCCAGCAGCCCCGGGCGGCGAAACACCATATATTTT,NA,NA,TRBJ1-3,TRBV4-3
CASRRAGDSYNEQFF,TGCGCCAGCAGACGAGCGGGAGACTCCTACAATGAGCAGTTCTTC,TRBD2,NA,TRBJ2-1,TRBV5-1
CASSGQGPGRGDEQYF,TGTGCCAGCAGCGGTCAAGGGCCCGGAAGAGGCGACGAGCAGTACTTC,NA,NA,TRBJ2-7,TRBV6-6